In its sample, the clone carrying this T cell receptor (beta chain) was seen a few times. This record belongs to a study of response to subunit inactivated influenza vaccine. TCRdb recomputed calls from the RT-PCR reads with MiXCR, one row per CDR3 protein. The data contain about 800,000 distinct CDR3 sequences, approximately 22% of them singletons. Germline lookup yields CDR1 LGHNA and CDR2 YSLEER. CDR3 size: 15 residues. V shed 4 bases and J shed 5 bases, with 14 bases lying between them. The sequencing used PBMCs from blood, collected 5 days after vaccination. The genes are TRBV4-3 and TRBJ1-4, with D tentatively TRBD1 (6 bases). The receptor's source is a man between 45 and 60 years old who received an inactivated influenza vaccine. The CDR3 nucleotides read TGCGCCAGCAGCCCCGATTCCGGGGGCAATGAAAAACTGTTTTTT. Translating it yields CASSPDSGGNEKLFF.